This record covers a single T cell receptor beta chain. The antigen remains unidentified. This sample was taken from a study of cytotoxic CD8 clonotypes in ibrutinib-treated CLL. The overall study: Samples yielded averages of 200,000 to 300,000 productive templates and about 89,000 productive rearrangements. General observations from the study: The clonality rise at ibrutinib response reflected private clonotype expansion.

The ends were cut back, 2 bases at V and 0 bases at J, with 11 bases in the middle. The CDR3 has 15 residues. Germline CDR1 is SGHTS and CDR2 is YDEGEE. Deep sequencing aimed at 1 in 200,000 to 1 in 1 million T cells' resolution. Only in-frame clones appear in the TCRdb table, and some are missing; sequencing was by immunoSEQ multiplex PCR. The table shows over 100,000 clones, with roughly 88% occurring only once. The sequence came from a human donor with chronic lymphocytic leukemia. This sequence joins TRBV5-8 and TRBJ1-1; D is perhaps TRBD1 (5 bases). Sequences were derived from PBMCs, sampled after 24 months of ibrutinib treatment. Written as DNA, the CDR3 is TGTGCCAGCAGCTTACCGGGACGCCTGAACACTGAAGCTTTCTTT. Its protein product is CASSLPGRLNTEAFF.